These 19 T cell receptor beta chains originate from one sample sequenced in a study of cytomegalovirus exposure and HLA in healthy donors. In the PCR, 60 Vbeta and 13 Jbeta primers were used. Using immunoSEQ multiplex PCR, the repertoire was profiled, and TCRdb retains in-frame clones only, with some absent. The sample has about 130,000 clones; roughly 80% are singletons. The specimen was PBMCs. These receptors came from a male donor in good health and CMV-seronegative.

This rearrangement joins TRBV4-1 to TRBJ1-2; D perhaps matches TRBD1 (5 bases). The CDR3 spans 16 residues. Germline CDR1 reads MGHRA; CDR2 reads YSYEKL. V shed 0 bases and J shed 4 bases, with 15 bases lying between them. The CDR3 region has the DNA TGCGCCAGCAGCCAAGACAGCAGGGTGGAGGGCTATGGCTACACCTTC. Protein: CASSQDSRVEGYGYTF.

This clone has a handful of counts. The V gene is TRBV28, the J gene TRBJ1-1; D possibly corresponds to TRBD1 (6 bases). This CDR3 has 16 amino acids. Germline CDR1 reads MDHEN; CDR2 reads SYDVKM. V lost 6 bases and J lost 0, with 17 bases in between. For the CDR3, the DNA is TGTGCCAGCAGACTTAGGGGGTTGACAGTGAACACTGAAGCTTTCTTT. Translated, it gives CASRLRGLTVNTEAFF.

The genes are TRBV7-2 and TRBJ1-6; D might be TRBD1 (5 bases). V gave up 1 base and J gave up 8 bases, with 9 bases separating them. Germline lookup yields CDR1 SGHTA and CDR2 FQGNSA. The CDR3 contains 14 residues. DNA for the CDR3: TGTGCCAGCAGCTTAGTGGGCAGGGATTCACCCCTCCACTTT. This sequence encodes CASSLVGRDSPLHF.

This chain connects TRBV4-3 to TRBJ1-2; D ambiguous. The CDR3 sequence is 16 residues long. The ends were cut back, 0 bases at V and 5 bases at J, with 16 bases in the middle. The germline V gene encodes CDR1 LGHNA and CDR2 YSLEER. Here the CDR3 DNA reads TGCGCCAGCAGCCAAGAGGCCAGTGCAGATTTATATGGCTACACCTTC. It translates to CASSQEASADLYGYTF.

This clone was seen only once. V and J are TRBV4-3 and TRBJ2-7; possibly TRBD2 for D (6 bases). Germline V gives CDR1 LGHNA, CDR2 YSLEER. V shed 1 base and J shed 2 bases, with 12 bases lying between them. The length of the CDR3 is 15 residues. The DNA of the CDR3 is TGCGCCAGCAGCCAAGTCGGACTACCGACCTACGAGCAGTACTTC. Protein sequence: CASSQVGLPTYEQYF.

The CDR3 nucleotides read TGTGCCAGCAGTAAGCCAGAGGGATCATCAGTAGATACGCAGTATTTT. Translating gives CASSKPEGSSVDTQYF. The J gene is TRBJ2-3, the V gene TRBV28, with TRBD2 as a possible D gene (5 bases). This CDR3 comprises 16 residues. Germline values: CDR1 MDHEN, CDR2 SYDVKM. V was trimmed by 5 bases and J by 5 bases, leaving 20 bases between them.

V and J are TRBV5-1 and TRBJ2-7; 9 nucleotides align to TRBD1. V dropped 2 bases and J dropped 2; count of bases not matched to a gene: 2. The CDR3 is 14 residues long. The germline CDR1 and CDR2 sequences are SGHRS and YFSETQ. The CDR3 region has the DNA TGCGCCAGCAGCTTCGGGACAGGGCCCTACGAGCAGTACTTC. Translated: CASSFGTGPYEQYF.

The V call is TRBV5-4, the J call TRBJ2-2; 7 bases fit TRBD2. J lost 5 bases, V lost 6 bases, and 13 bases had no gene match. Germline CDR1 SGHNT, CDR2 YYREEE (reference sequence). The CDR3 has 16 residues. Here the CDR3 reads CASKPGGRAETGELFF. The CDR3 DNA sequence: TGTGCCAGCAAACCCGGCGGGAGAGCGGAAACCGGGGAGCTGTTTTTT. Based on the CDR3 plus reference TRBV5-4 and TRBJ2-2, the full variable domain is ETGVTQSPTHLIKTRGQQVTLRCSSQSGHNTVSWYQQALGQGPQFIFQYYREEENGRGNFPPRFSGLQFPNYSSELNVNALELDDSALYLCASKPGGRAETGELFFGEGSRLTVL.

The V gene is TRBV7-9, the J gene TRBJ2-3; TRBD1 matches 11 bases. V was clipped by 1 base and J by 4 bases; unmatched bases: 4. The CDR3 extends over 16 amino acids. Germline V lookup: CDR1 SEHNR, CDR2 FQNEAQ (reference sequence). This CDR3 reads CASSLGTGGEADTQYF. CDR3 bases: TGTGCCAGCAGCTTAGGGACAGGGGGCGAGGCAGATACGCAGTATTTT.

The chain carries TRBV28 and TRBJ2-7, with a tentative D call TRBD1 (6 bases). The CDR3 is 12 amino acids. V gave up 6 bases and J gave up 7 bases, with 13 bases separating them. Germline loops: CDR1 MDHEN, CDR2 SYDVKM. Written as DNA, the CDR3 is TGTGCCAGCAGAGCCCAGGGGCGGGAGCAGTACTTC. This translates into CASRAQGREQYF.

This clone was observed a few times. The chain has TRBV28 and TRBJ2-7, with TRBD2 matching 10 bases. Germline V lookup: CDR1 MDHEN, CDR2 SYDVKM. V dropped 7 bases and J dropped 0; count of bases not matched to a gene: 12. This CDR3 contains 17 residues. The CDR3 loop reads CASNHGLAESISYEQYF. The CDR3 DNA reads as TGTGCCAGCAATCATGGACTAGCGGAATCAATCTCCTACGAGCAGTACTTC.

The chain combines TRBV20-1 with TRBJ1-1; possibly TRBD1 for D (5 bases). Between the trimmed V and J ends, which lost 5 bases and 10 bases, there was a span of 11 bases. Germline V gene data show CDR1 as DFQATT and CDR2 as SNEGSKA (reference sequence). The CDR3 covers 10 residues. The CDR3 is CSAGDWGAFF. The CDR3 DNA follows: TGCAGTGCTGGGGACTGGGGAGCTTTCTTT.

The chain links TRBV28 to TRBJ2-7; TRBD1 aligns across 7 bases. Looked up from germline, CDR1 is MDHEN and CDR2 is SYDVKM. J lost 2 bases, V lost 5 bases, and 3 bases had no gene match. This CDR3 has 13 residues. CDR3 nucleotides: TGTGCCAGCAGTACTACAGGGGCCTACGAGCAGTACTTC. Its protein product is CASSTTGAYEQYF.

This clone was picked up one time. This chain links TRBV5-1 with TRBJ1-2, with TRBD1 identical over 9 bases. Germline V CDR1 and CDR2: SGHRS, YFSETQ. There are 14 residues in the CDR3. J gave up 6 bases and V 4 bases, and 7 bases lay outside the gene matches. CDR3 DNA sequence: TGCGCCAGCAGCCGCCCGGGACAGGGCCATGGCTACACCTTC. The encoded protein is CASSRPGQGHGYTF.

V usage is TRBV7-9 and J usage is TRBJ2-5; 8 positions match TRBD1. Germline V lookup: CDR1 SEHNR, CDR2 FQNEAQ (reference sequence). The V and J ends lost 4 bases and 5 bases, in that order; junction bases with no gene match: 6. The CDR3 is made up of 14 amino acids. CDR3 nucleotide sequence: TGTGCCAGCAGCTCGACAGGGGCAGGGGAGACCCAGTACTTC. It is translated as CASSSTGAGETQYF.

J is TRBJ2-7 and V is TRBV5-1; D remains ambiguous. Germline-derived CDR1 and CDR2 are SGHRS and YFSETQ. With 2 bases removed from V and 3 bases from J, the gap between germline ends came to 6 bases. The CDR3 consists of 12 residues. This CDR3 reads CASSFNFYEQYF. The CDR3, as DNA: TGCGCCAGCAGCTTTAACTTCTACGAGCAGTACTTC.

This clone showed up just a few times. The V and J genes are TRBV7-2 and TRBJ2-5; 7 bases fit TRBD1. The closer fit of TRBJ2-7 to the DNA end suggests the J call may be wrong. Germline CDR1 reads SGHTA; CDR2 reads FQGNSA. The CDR3 consists of 13 residues. The CDR3 DNA reads as TGTGCCAGCAGCTCGGGACAGAACTACGAGCAGTACTTC. Its protein is CASSSGQNYEQYF.

This chain uses TRBV4-3 with TRBJ1-4; D perhaps matches TRBD1 (5 bases). In germline, CDR1 is LGHNA, CDR2 YSLEER. The CDR3 has 16 residues. The V gene lost 3 bases and the J gene lost 5 bases, with 16 bases spanning the gap. The CDR3 is CASSHGGSSPNEKLFF. In DNA, the CDR3 is TGCGCCAGCAGCCACGGGGGTTCATCCCCCAATGAAAAACTGTTTTTT.

This clone has more than one count but fewer than ten. The rearrangement uses TRBV5-8 and TRBJ2-7; TRBD1 matches 11 bases. V gave up 4 bases and J gave up 4 bases; unmatched junction bases: 10. CDR3 length: 16 residues. Per germline, CDR1 SGHTS and CDR2 YDEGEE. DNA of the CDR3: TGTGCCAGCAGCCCTGGGGACAGGGGGGTACGGTACGAGCAGTACTTC. Amino acids: CASSPGDRGVRYEQYF.